The clone carrying this TCR beta chain was counted once. Its antigen is as yet unknown. The sample comes from a study of cytomegalovirus exposure and HLA in healthy donors. Study-level findings and limits: TCR clusters originating in the first cohort tended to co-occur in the 100 to 150 validation repertoires, according to a later analysis.

Per germline, CDR1 SGHNT and CDR2 YYREEE (reference sequence). The CDR3 length is 17 residues. V lost 4 bases and J lost 2; bases outside the gene matches: 13. The table came from immunoSEQ multiplex PCR; TCRdb's copy has only in-frame clones and leaves some out. Of approximately 170,000 clones listed, roughly 85% are singletons. This sequence was found in a man between 18 and 35 years old in good health and CMV-seropositive. Specimen: PBMCs. The rearrangement links TRBV5-4 to TRBJ2-7; 9 bases align to TRBD1. The CDR3 protein is CASSPQGQGPNAYEQYF. In nucleotides, the CDR3 is TGTGCCAGCAGCCCACAAGGACAGGGGCCGAACGCCTACGAGCAGTACTTC.